This TCR beta chain is drawn from a study of technical replicates of blood from four donors. The CDR3 sequence is 14 residues long. Germline CDR1 GTSNPN, CDR2 SVGIG (reference sequence). V gave up 3 bases and J gave up 2 bases; unmatched junction bases: 6. Sequenced by immunoSEQ multiplex PCR; TCRdb stores in-frame clones only, minus some. The sample yields about 89,000 clones, around 95% seen once. This clone has only one observation. The rearrangement joins TRBV30 to TRBJ2-5, with TRBD2 matching 7 bases. Sequenced: T cells isolated from PBMCs. The clonotype was recovered from a human donor in good health. The CDR3 bases are TGTGCCTGGAGCCTGGGCGGGGGTCAAGAGACCCAGTACTTC. Its translation: CAWSLGGGQETQYF.